Following are 20 T cell receptor beta chains from one sample sequenced in a study of cytomegalovirus exposure and HLA in healthy donors. A multiplex PCR was run with 60 Vbeta primers and 13 Jbeta primers. Sequenced by immunoSEQ multiplex PCR; TCRdb stores in-frame clones only, minus some. The top ten clones hold under 5% of a sample with approximately 180,000 clones, 84% of them seen once. The specimen sequenced was PBMCs. The receptors shown here come from a girl aged 5-17 years in good health and CMV-seropositive.

A single count supports this clone. J is TRBJ1-6 and V is TRBV5-1; 9 bases are a match to TRBD1. The length of the CDR3 is 15 residues. V lost 2 bases to trimming and J lost 6 bases; unmatched junction nucleotides: 3. Germline CDR1 and CDR2: SGHRS and YFSETQ. Here the CDR3 DNA reads TGCGCCAGCAGCTTCCGGGACAGGGTTAATTCACCCCTCCACTTT. This gives the protein CASSFRDRVNSPLHF.

This clone was counted a single time. The V gene is TRBV13, the J gene TRBJ2-5; possible D gene TRBD1, 6 bases. V lost 3 bases and J 5 bases, leaving 13 bases between the germline ends. The germline gives CDR1 PRHDT, CDR2 FYEKMQ (reference sequence). The CDR3 extends over 14 amino acids. CDR3 in amino acids: CASSFFQGRETQYF. CDR3 sequence (DNA): TGTGCCAGCAGCTTCTTCCAGGGGCGGGAGACCCAGTACTTC. The full variable domain, with the rest looked up from reference TRBV13 and TRBJ2-5, is AAGVIQSPRHLIKEKRETATLKCYPIPRHDTVYWYQQGPGQDPQFLISFYEKMQSDKGSIPDRFSAQQFSDYHSELNMSSLELGDSALYFCASSFFQGRETQYFGPGTRLLVL.

The chain's CDR3 is CASSSAGGVGFTEAFF. The CDR3 DNA reads TGTGCCAGCAGCTCGGCAGGAGGAGTGGGTTTCACTGAAGCTTTCTTT. V is TRBV7-9 and J is TRBJ1-1; unclear D gene. Deletions cut 4 bases from V and 4 bases from J, with 19 bases between. CDR1 and CDR2 from the germline V gene are SEHNR and FQNEAQ (reference sequence). The CDR3 is made up of 16 amino acids.

The V gene is TRBV6-1, the J gene TRBJ1-4, with a tentative D call TRBD1 (5 bases). This CDR3 spans 15 amino acids. Germline CDR1 is MNHNS and CDR2 is SASEGT. Trimming removed 2 bases from V and 1 base from J, with 8 bases in between. CDR3 residues: CASSERRGTNEKLFF. CDR3 bases: TGTGCCAGCAGTGAAAGGAGGGGAACTAATGAAAAACTGTTTTTT.

The chain uses TRBV28 and TRBJ1-4; TRBD1 might be the D (6 bases). The germline V gene has CDR1 MDHEN and CDR2 SYDVKM. Trimming removed 3 bases from V and 5 bases from J, with 10 bases in between. The CDR3 has 14 amino acids. The CDR3 nucleotides are TGTGCCAGCAGTTTTCGGCAGGGGAATGAAAAACTGTTTTTT. Translation gives CASSFRQGNEKLFF. The entire variable domain, with the rest obtained from reference TRBV28 and TRBJ1-4, is as follows: DVKVTQSSRYLVKRTGEKVFLECVQDMDHENMFWYRQDPGLGLRLIYFSYDVKMKEKGDIPEGYSVSREKKERFSLILESASTNQTSMYLCASSFRQGNEKLFFGSGTQLSVL.

Here the CDR3 reads CASSSIRTEAFF. As DNA, the CDR3 is TGTGCCAGCAGTAGCATAAGAACTGAAGCTTTCTTT. The chain has TRBV6-5 and TRBJ1-1; no reliable D call. V gave up 5 bases and J gave up 5 bases, with 9 bases separating them. Germline-derived CDR1 and CDR2 are MNHEY and SVGAGI. CDR3 length: 12 residues.

The chain recombines TRBV27 with TRBJ1-1; the match to TRBD1 covers 7 bases. The germline gives CDR1 MNHEY, CDR2 SMNVEV (reference sequence). This CDR3 spans 13 amino acids. V shed 5 bases and J 8 bases; nucleotides not matched to a gene: 8. The CDR3 spells CASSRGRKLEAFF. CDR3 DNA sequence: TGTGCCAGCAGTAGGGGGCGCAAGTTAGAAGCTTTCTTT.

The rearrangement links TRBV5-5 to TRBJ1-2; D is possibly TRBD1 (5 bases). V was clipped by 0 bases and J by 3 bases, with 9 bases between them. The CDR3 has 14 residues. The germline V gene encodes CDR1 SGHKS and CDR2 YYEKEE (reference sequence). CDR3 DNA: TGTGCCAGCAGCTTGGCCGACAGCTACTATGGCTACACCTTC. Translated: CASSLADSYYGYTF.

This clone was seen only a few times. The CDR3 DNA reads as TGCGCCAGCACTGATGGGTTCAGGGGTCCCTCCGGGACTGAAGCTTTCTTT. Encoded protein: CASTDGFRGPSGTEAFF. The V call is TRBV5-1, the J call TRBJ1-1, with D perhaps TRBD1 (6 bases). The germline V gene has CDR1 SGHRS and CDR2 YFSETQ. This CDR3 has 17 amino acids. V lost 6 bases and J lost 5, with 26 bases in between.

J is TRBJ2-4 and V is TRBV5-4; 10 nucleotides match TRBD1. Germline CDR1 and CDR2: SGHNT and YYREEE (reference sequence). The V gene end was trimmed by 2 bases and the J gene end by 7 bases; junction bases not matched to a gene: 12. This CDR3 has 17 residues. The CDR3 loop is CASSLADRGRVGNIQYF. DNA for the CDR3: TGTGCCAGCAGCTTAGCTGACAGGGGGCGCGTCGGTAACATTCAGTACTTC. Complete variable domain (other parts from reference TRBV5-4 and TRBJ2-4): ETGVTQSPTHLIKTRGQQVTLRCSSQSGHNTVSWYQQALGQGPQFIFQYYREEENGRGNFPPRFSGLQFPNYSSELNVNALELDDSALYLCASSLADRGRVGNIQYFGAGTRLSVL.

This clone appeared a few times. The chain carries TRBV5-3 and TRBJ2-1, with D possibly matching TRBD2 (5 bases). TRBV5-3 is identified as an open reading frame with a role that is uncertain. CDR3 length: 10 residues. V gave up 7 bases and J gave up 11 bases, with 10 bases separating them. The CDR3: CARPGLQQFF. The CDR3 nucleotides read TGTGCCAGACCCGGACTTCAGCAGTTCTTC.

The chain combines TRBV9 with TRBJ1-3, with TRBD1 as a possible D gene (6 bases). With 2 bases removed from V and 8 bases from J, the gap between germline ends came to 14 bases. The CDR3 has 14 amino acids. The V gene's germline CDR1 is SGDLS and CDR2 YYNGEE. The CDR3 here is CASSVFGGEDTIYF. The CDR3 nucleotides read TGTGCCAGCAGCGTCTTTGGGGGCGAAGACACCATATATTTT.

J is TRBJ1-1 and V is TRBV27; D not certain. Trimming removed 3 bases from V and 0 bases from J, with 5 bases in between. The length of the CDR3 is 13 residues. The germline gives CDR1 MNHEY, CDR2 SMNVEV (reference sequence). The CDR3 protein is CASSLALNTEAFF. CDR3 coding DNA: TGTGCCAGCAGTTTGGCATTGAACACTGAAGCTTTCTTT.

The rearrangement links TRBV29-1 to TRBJ2-6; 7 nucleotides match TRBD1. The CDR3 runs to 15 residues. CDR1 is SQVTM, CDR2 ANQGSEA, per germline. Trimming removed 6 bases from V and 4 bases from J; junction bases left unmatched: 9. CDR3 DNA: TGCAGCGTCCACGTTTTGGGACAGGGGGCCAACGTCCTGACTTTC. Amino acid sequence: CSVHVLGQGANVLTF.

This chain joins TRBV6-5 and TRBJ1-5; D not certain. From germline, CDR1 is MNHEY and CDR2 SVGAGI. The ends were cut back, 4 bases at V and 4 bases at J, with 11 bases in the middle. The CDR3 totals 14 residues. The CDR3: CASSSMRGNQPQHF. In nucleotides, the CDR3 is TGTGCCAGCAGTTCCATGCGAGGGAATCAGCCCCAGCATTTT.

The chain couples TRBV5-6 to TRBJ1-2; D is ambiguous. The length of the CDR3 is 17 residues. V dropped 7 bases and J dropped 6 bases, with 28 bases sitting between them. Germline lookup yields CDR1 SGHDT and CDR2 YYEEEE. As DNA, the CDR3 is TGTGCCAGCGCGCTGGGCTACACAGAGACGGGGTGGGATGGCTACACCTTC. Amino acid sequence: CASALGYTETGWDGYTF.

The chain carries TRBV5-1 and TRBJ2-5; maybe TRBD2 (6 bases). V lost 2 bases, J lost 2 bases, and 10 bases lay in between. CDR1 is SGHRS, CDR2 YFSETQ, per germline. The CDR3 totals 14 residues. In nucleotides, the CDR3 is TGCGCCAGCAGCTTAACTAGCCCACAAGAGACCCAGTACTTC. Translation: CASSLTSPQETQYF.

This clone appeared once. This chain joins TRBV19 and TRBJ1-1, with 9 bases aligning to TRBD1. CDR1 is LNHDA, CDR2 SQIVND, per germline (reference sequence). CDR3 length equals 14 residues. Germline trimming cut 4 bases from V and 1 base from J; bases unmatched to any gene: 1. The CDR3 protein is CASSKTGGNTEAFF. In DNA form, the CDR3 reads TGTGCCAGTAGTAAGACAGGGGGGAACACTGAAGCTTTCTTT.

This rearrangement joins TRBV4-1 to TRBJ1-2; D gene uncertain. Trimming removed 3 bases from V and 4 bases from J, with 15 bases in between. The CDR3 loop spans 15 amino acids. Per germline, CDR1 MGHRA and CDR2 YSYEKL. The DNA of the CDR3 is TGCGCCAGCAGCCACCCGCCGTGGGGAGTCTATGGCTACACCTTC. Its protein is CASSHPPWGVYGYTF.

The rearrangement joins TRBV6-1 to TRBJ1-1; 8 bases agree with TRBD1. CDR1 MNHNS and CDR2 SASEGT come from the germline V gene. This CDR3 region has 15 residues. V shed 4 bases and J 3 bases; nucleotides not matched to a gene: 7. CDR3 amino acids: CASSGWTGRDTEAFF. The CDR3 nucleotides are TGTGCCAGCAGTGGTTGGACAGGGAGGGACACTGAAGCTTTCTTT.